The rows below give T cell receptor beta chains drawn from one sample of a study of shared clonotypes between healthy human individuals. Produced via immunoSEQ multiplex PCR; TCRdb's table is partial and in-frame only. The table includes a few million clones, 90% to 95% detected once. The material sequenced was naive CD4+ T cells from PBMCs. The receptors stem from a young man in good health. Some clones in this sample may be carry-over from other donors' samples. Both conserved end residues are trimmed from each CDR3.

j_gene | v_gene | len | CDR3aa
TRBJ2-1 | TRBV7-6 | 10 | ASSQEAAEQF
TRBJ2-7 | TRBV25-1 | 9 | ASSGYYEQY
TRBJ2-1 | TRBV19 | 13 | ASRGDRGPYNEQF
TRBJ1-1 | TRBV14 | 12 | ASSIGQGVPEAF
TRBJ2-7 | TRBV19 | 11 | ASGTGSAYEQY
TRBJ2-2 | TRBV2 | 10 | ASNRETGELF
TRBJ1-1 | TRBV19 | 11 | ASRNYRDTEAF
TRBJ2-1 | TRBV19 | 13 | ASSMAGVAYNEQF
TRBJ2-3 | TRBV2 | 11 | ASSGQLTDTQY
TRBJ1-2 | TRBV18 | 13 | ASSPTRAKPRGYT
TRBJ1-4 | TRBV20-1 | 9 | SPYRVEKLF
TRBJ2-3 | TRBV7-3 | 14 | ASSLGGAGGPDTQY
TRBJ1-5 | TRBV6-5 | 13 | ASRPQGYSNQPQH
TRBJ2-5 | TRBV15 | 15 | ATSRDSGVGRGETQY
TRBJ2-1 | TRBV7-2 | 10 | ASSAVLNEQF
TRBJ1-5 | TRBV19 | 13 | ASSIRGDSDQPQH
TRBJ2-3 | TRBV7-3 | 12 | ASSLTGVADTQY
TRBJ1-3 | TRBV18 | 12 | ASSPDISGNTIY
TRBJ1-5 | TRBV19 | 11 | ASSMTSVGPQH
TRBJ2-5 | TRBV19 | 12 | ASSIQVPTETQY
TRBJ2-5 | TRBV7-9 | 12 | ASSITPGEETQY
TRBJ2-6 | TRBV4-1 | 17 | ASKAGPGQGASGANVLT
TRBJ2-2 | TRBV5-1 | 13 | ASSLAHRQFEELF